Sequencing of this TCR beta chain was carried out in a study of blood T cell repertoires in COVID-19. This table comes from immunoSEQ multiplex PCR, and its TCRdb copy is limited to in-frame clones, with some not included. The sample carries 200,000 to 250,000 clones, approximately 78% recorded once. The germline V gene has CDR1 ENHRY and CDR2 SYGVKD. J lost 3 bases, V lost 3 bases, and 5 bases had no gene match. This CDR3 comprises 16 residues. The receptor comes from a woman older than 75 with COVID-19, enrolled during active disease. The chain is built from TRBV10-3 and TRBJ2-5; TRBD2 aligns across 12 bases. Specimen: peripheral blood. The CDR3 DNA follows: TGTGCCATCAGTGACCCCCGACTAGCGGGGGAAGAGACCCAGTACTTC. Protein sequence: CAISDPRLAGEETQYF.